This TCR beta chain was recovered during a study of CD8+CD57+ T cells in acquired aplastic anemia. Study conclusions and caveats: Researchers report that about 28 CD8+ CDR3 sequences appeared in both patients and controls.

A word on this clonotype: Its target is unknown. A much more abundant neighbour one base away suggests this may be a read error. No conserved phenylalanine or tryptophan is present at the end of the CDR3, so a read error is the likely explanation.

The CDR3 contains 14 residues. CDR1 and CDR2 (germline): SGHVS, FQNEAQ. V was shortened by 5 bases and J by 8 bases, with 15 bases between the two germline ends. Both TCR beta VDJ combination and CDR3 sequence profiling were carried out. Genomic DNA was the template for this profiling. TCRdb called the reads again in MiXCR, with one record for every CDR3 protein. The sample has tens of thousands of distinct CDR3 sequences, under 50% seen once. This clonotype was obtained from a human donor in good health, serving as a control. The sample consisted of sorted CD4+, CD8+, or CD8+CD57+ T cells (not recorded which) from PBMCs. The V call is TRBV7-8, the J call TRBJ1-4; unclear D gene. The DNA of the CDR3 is TGTGCCAGCAGCCGGGAGGGTTTGGACGAAAAACTGTTTTGT. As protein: CASSREGLDEKLFC.